Sequencing of this T cell receptor beta chain was carried out in a study of blood T cell repertoires in COVID-19. For the study at large: From the United States, Italy and Spain came samples of acute and convalescent COVID-19. Sample material is recorded as cDNA or gDNA derived from T cells, B-cell-depleted T cells, or PBMCs.

Original methodology: Amplification from reference gene primers served as the basis for estimated nucleated cell counts. Some clones are missing from TCRdb's copy, which holds only in-frame ones; the method was immunoSEQ multiplex PCR. The DNA gave D and trimming, while V, J and clone size come from that table. This sample has some 120,000 clones; over 55% occur once, and the top ten carry roughly 2%. This CDR3 is built from 13 residues. Trimming removed 7 bases from V and 4 bases from J, with 13 bases in between. CDR1 is MNHEY, CDR2 SVGAGI, per germline. J is TRBJ1-2 and V is TRBV6-5, with a tentative D call TRBD1 (6 bases). This TCR was sampled from a woman in her 70s with acute or convalescent COVID-19. Sequencing was carried out using peripheral blood. CDR3 protein: CASTGQTAYGYTF. CDR3 DNA sequence: TGTGCCAGCACTGGACAGACAGCCTATGGCTACACCTTC.